Listed below are T cell receptor beta chains from one sample, sequenced in a study of blood T cell repertoires in COVID-19. Only in-frame clones appear in the TCRdb table, and some are missing; sequencing was by immunoSEQ multiplex PCR. The sample records roughly 200,000 clones, roughly 80% being singletons. Sequencing was carried out using peripheral blood. Every receptor here comes from a woman in her thirties or forties with COVID-19, enrolled during active disease. The conserved cysteine and the conserved F or W are not part of the CDR3 here.

J,V,CDR3
TRBJ2-7,TRBV7-9,ASSLAGGYEQY
TRBJ1-6,TRBV11-2,ASSVEYNSPLH
TRBJ1-6,TRBV5-1,ASSPLGQGVGSPLH
TRBJ1-2,TRBV2,ASSGRGQGSNYGYT
TRBJ2-5,TRBV5-1,ASSQGGGRETQY
TRBJ2-2,TRBV3-1/TRBV3-2,ASSRSAGGRELF
TRBJ1-1,TRBV28,ANPRQGARGVNTEAF
TRBJ1-6,TRBV9,ASSSTGSSYNSPLH
TRBJ2-3,TRBV5-1,ASSESGVDTQY
TRBJ2-2,TRBV30,AWSVEVFRLTGELF
TRBJ2-2,TRBV24-1,ATSDFRSSGALANTGELF
TRBJ2-2,TRBV3-1/TRBV3-2,ASSQVYPGELF
TRBJ1-2,TRBV7-9,ASSSGQSGYT
TRBJ2-3,TRBV3-1/TRBV3-2,ASTSSGEDTQY
TRBJ1-1,TRBV7-3,ASSAQGNTEAF
TRBJ2-1,TRBV27,ASRERGGSVGYNEQF
TRBJ1-4,TRBV7-2,ASRKILATNEKLF
TRBJ2-1,TRBV29-1,SAGTPMGEQF
TRBJ1-2,TRBV25-1,ASSLTSYGYT
TRBJ1-2,TRBV30,AWSVLFSGGYT
TRBJ1-4,TRBV28,ASIPGLGSTNEKLF
TRBJ1-1,TRBV4-2,ASSQGIQAF
TRBJ2-1,TRBV19,ASSRRSSFSYNEQF
TRBJ1-1,TRBV12-3/TRBV12-4,ASTPGGTEAF
TRBJ1-1,TRBV6-1,ASSEEGRREGTEAF
TRBJ2-1,TRBV6-4,ASSDEERGVVNEQF
TRBJ1-1,TRBV19,ASAPLSATEAF
TRBJ2-6,TRBV19,ASSLQGVGANVLT
TRBJ2-5,TRBV5-1,ASSLQGAGKTQY
TRBJ2-1,TRBV28,ASGGAGGRHNEQF
TRBJ1-4,TRBV6-5,ASSSRQGLNEKLF
TRBJ2-5,TRBV7-3,ASSRSYQETQY
TRBJ1-2,TRBV29-1,SVDPYT
TRBJ1-4,TRBV5-8,ASSLAGTGVEKLF
TRBJ1-5,TRBV6-1,ASSAHPPRDRSNQPQH
TRBJ1-6,TRBV27,ASSLGRRTNSPLH
TRBJ2-3,TRBV27,ASSYLQGPDTQY
TRBJ2-6,TRBV4-1,ASSPNRGSGANVLT
TRBJ2-3,TRBV7-2,ASSQKAGLGDTQY
TRBJ2-3,TRBV5-1,ASRGGLGTDTQY
TRBJ2-3,TRBV2,ASIINPRFVDTQY
TRBJ2-1,TRBV5-1,ASSLSDREQF
TRBJ2-2,TRBV18,ASSPPRTGATGELF
TRBJ1-1,TRBV30,AWRGAGWDTEAF
TRBJ2-5,TRBV9,ASSGYSQETQY
TRBJ2-1,TRBV13,ASTRPDSPKGNEQF
TRBJ1-2,TRBV6-5,ASSNDRGAGGYT
TRBJ2-5,TRBV6-5,ASSYSSRRETQY
TRBJ2-2,TRBV7-2,ASSLVPGGQGNTGELF
TRBJ2-5,TRBV3-1/TRBV3-2,ASSLVGEYQETQY
TRBJ1-5,TRBV6-6,ASSRRTPGQGRFQPQH
TRBJ2-1,TRBV20-1,SASTSDAQF
TRBJ1-1,TRBV29-1,SGEDRGQTEAF